What follows describes a single T cell receptor (beta chain). What it binds is unknown. This may stem from a read error, because a much larger clone lies one nucleotide away. The sample belongs to a study of post-analysis software for immune sequencing data. General observations from the study: Patients carried five TRBV segments more frequently than controls did, and TRBV5-6, TRBV5-1 and TRBV20-1 were among them.

Unique molecular identifiers tagged the TCR beta cDNA libraries. TCRdb processed the PCR reads anew with MiXCR; each CDR3 protein has one entry. Of under 200,000 distinct CDR3 sequences listed, about 30% are singletons. V shed 4 bases, J shed 7 bases, and the junction held 8 bases outside the gene matches. Germline CDR1 is SGHTA and CDR2 is FQGNSA. The CDR3 spans 14 residues. The origin of this receptor is a girl aged 2 to 17 with multiple sclerosis. Sequenced: blood. J is TRBJ1-2 and V is TRBV7-2; 8 positions agree with TRBD1. CDR3 in amino acids: CASSSGGFGFGYTF. The CDR3 nucleotides are TGTGCCAGCAGCTCAGGGGGCTTCGGCTTTGGCTACACCTTC.